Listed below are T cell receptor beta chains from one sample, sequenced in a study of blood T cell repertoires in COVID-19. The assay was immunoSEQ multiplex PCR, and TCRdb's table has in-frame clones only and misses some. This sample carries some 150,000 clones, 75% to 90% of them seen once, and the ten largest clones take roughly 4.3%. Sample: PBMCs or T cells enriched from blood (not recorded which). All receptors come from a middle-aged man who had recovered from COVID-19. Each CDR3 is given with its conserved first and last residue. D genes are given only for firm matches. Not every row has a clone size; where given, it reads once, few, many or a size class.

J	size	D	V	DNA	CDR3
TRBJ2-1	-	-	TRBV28	TGTGCCAGCAACGCAGGAGGGGGGGTCTACAATGAGCAGTTCTTC	CASNAGGGVYNEQFF
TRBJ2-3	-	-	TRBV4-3	TGCGCCAGCAGCCAAGATCCGTTCGCAAACAGGGTTACAGATACGCAGTATTTT	CASSQDPFANRVTDTQYF
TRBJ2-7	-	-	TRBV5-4	TGTGCCAGCAGCCCAGCCCACGGGAGCCACGAGCAGTACTTC	CASSPAHGSHEQYF
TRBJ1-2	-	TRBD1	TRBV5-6	TGTGCCAGCAGCTTGGGGGACAGCTACTATGGCTACACCTTC	CASSLGDSYYGYTF
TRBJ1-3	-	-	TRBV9	TGTGCCATCCATCGTTCGGGGGTGGGAAACACCATATATTTT	CAIHRSGVGNTIYF
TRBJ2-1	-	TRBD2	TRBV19	TGTGCCAGCCCGAAGGTTTCGACTAGCGGGAGATTCTATGAGCAGTTCTTC	CASPKVSTSGRFYEQFF
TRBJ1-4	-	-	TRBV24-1	TGTGCCACCAGTGATTCCATGGAGGAAAAACTGTTTTTT	CATSDSMEEKLFF
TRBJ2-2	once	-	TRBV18	TGTGCCAGCTCACCGCTCTACCTTTCGAACACCGGGGAGCTGTTTTTT	CASSPLYLSNTGELFF
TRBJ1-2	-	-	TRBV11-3	TGTGCCAGCAGCTTAGATGGGCAGCTCTATGGCTACACCTTC	CASSLDGQLYGYTF
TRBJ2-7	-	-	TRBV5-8	TGTGCCAGCAGACGTCGGGACTACGAGCAGTACTTC	CASRRRDYEQYF
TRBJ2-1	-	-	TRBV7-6	TGTGCCAGCAGCTTAGTCGCGGGCTCCTACAATGAGCAGTTCTTC	CASSLVAGSYNEQFF